Given below is one TCR beta chain in context. The data were taken from a study of shared clonotypes between healthy human individuals. TCRdb's copy holds only in-frame clones and misses some; the assay was immunoSEQ multiplex PCR. The sample yields about 680,000 clones, about 91% seen once. Naive CD8 cells lacked CD45RO, underwent positive selection for CCR7 and left out terminally differentiated effector memory CD45RA+ cells. The CDR3 has 14 residues. Losses at the gene ends were 5 bases for V and 0 bases for J; bases not matched to a gene: 3. The germline V gene encodes CDR1 SQVTM and CDR2 ANQGSEA. The J gene is TRBJ2-1, the V gene TRBV29-1; the match to TRBD2 covers 8 bases. This TCR was recovered from a man aged 25 to 40 in good health. The specimen sequenced was naive CD8+ T cells sorted from blood. As DNA, the CDR3 is TGCAGCGTTCAAAGCGGGAGCTCCTACAATGAGCAGTTCTTC. Amino acid sequence: CSVQSGSSYNEQFF.